This TCR beta chain is drawn from a study of tumor-infiltrating lymphocytes in primary liver carcinoma. Study-level information: Patients' primary liver carcinoma was surgically resected. Spanning 30 to 69 years of age, the patients were men and women.

Researchers generated TCR beta cDNA from roughly 510 ng of total RNA, relying on a constant-region primer. The TCR beta library was amplified through three nested multiplex PCR rounds in a modified ARM-PCR procedure. From the multiplex PCR reads, TCRdb called clonotypes with MiXCR, one entry per CDR3 protein. Found here are approximately 320,000 distinct CDR3 sequences, almost 60% of them singletons; the top ten hold approximately 17%. For blood RNA, unsorted whole blood served as the source, and germline DNA was extracted too. The study enrolled treatment-naive patients with chronic HBV infection. Prior to surgery, about 4.3 milliliters of peripheral blood were drawn. The receptor's source is a woman in her 30s with primary liver carcinoma and hepatitis B virus infection. Sequenced input: peripheral blood.

CDR3 nucleotide sequence: TGTGCCAGCACCGCACAGGGACCCACTGAAGCTTTCTTT. Translation: CASTAQGPTEAFF. This chain uses TRBV28 with TRBJ1-1, with D tentatively TRBD1 (6 bases). CDR3 length: 13 residues. Deletions cut 7 bases from V and 4 bases from J, with 13 bases between. CDR1 is MDHEN and CDR2 is SYDVKM in the germline V gene.